This is a list of T cell receptor beta chains from one sample in a study of T cells in Graves' hyperthyroidism and ophthalmopathy. A single record per CDR3 protein comes from TCRdb applying MiXCR to the multiplex PCR reads. This table holds a few hundred thousand distinct CDR3 sequences, about a fifth found once. The sequenced sample was blood. The receptors here all came from a man between 18 and 29 years old with Graves' hyperthyroidism. Each CDR3 is given with its conserved first and last residue. D genes are given only for firm matches. A clone size is listed for some rows: how often the clone was seen (once, few, many), or a class if it is expanded.

clone_size: -; d_call: TRBD2; j_call: TRBJ2-5; v_call: TRBV20-1; cdr3_aa: CSARRLAGLETQYF; cdr3_nt: TGCAGTGCTCGCCGACTAGCGGGACTAGAGACCCAGTACTTC
clone_size: many; d_call: -; j_call: TRBJ1-5; v_call: TRBV10-3; cdr3_aa: CAISDGGSQPQHF; cdr3_nt: TGTGCCATCTCTGACGGGGGCTCTCAGCCCCAGCATTTT
clone_size: many; d_call: -; j_call: TRBJ1-2; v_call: TRBV28; cdr3_aa: CASSLKGSYEGYTF; cdr3_nt: TGTGCCAGCAGTTTAAAGGGGTCCTACGAGGGCTACACCTTC
clone_size: -; d_call: -; j_call: TRBJ1-1; v_call: TRBV19; cdr3_aa: CASLRFVGHTEAFF; cdr3_nt: TGTGCCAGTCTTCGATTTGTCGGGCACACTGAAGCTTTCTTT
clone_size: many; d_call: -; j_call: TRBJ2-7; v_call: TRBV20-1; cdr3_aa: CSATQTAYEQYF; cdr3_nt: TGCAGTGCTACCCAAACAGCCTACGAGCAGTACTTC
clone_size: many; d_call: -; j_call: TRBJ1-5; v_call: TRBV6-1; cdr3_aa: CASSDQADNQPQHF; cdr3_nt: TGTGCCAGCAGTGACCAGGCGGACAATCAGCCCCAGCATTTT
clone_size: many; d_call: -; j_call: TRBJ1-1; v_call: TRBV9; cdr3_aa: CASSVSFGGTEAFF; cdr3_nt: TGTGCCAGCAGCGTAAGTTTCGGGGGCACTGAAGCTTTCTTT
clone_size: many; d_call: TRBD1; j_call: TRBJ2-7; v_call: TRBV7-2; cdr3_aa: CASTRTGPYEQYF; cdr3_nt: TGTGCCAGCACCAGGACAGGGCCCTACGAGCAGTACTTC
clone_size: many; d_call: -; j_call: TRBJ1-2; v_call: TRBV27; cdr3_aa: CASSLRVYKGYGYTF; cdr3_nt: TGTGCCAGCAGTCTCCGGGTTTATAAGGGATATGGCTACACCTTC
clone_size: many; d_call: -; j_call: TRBJ2-7; v_call: TRBV29-1; cdr3_aa: CSVESSEAYEQYF; cdr3_nt: TGCAGCGTTGAATCGTCGGAGGCCTACGAGCAGTACTTC
clone_size: many; d_call: -; j_call: TRBJ2-2; v_call: TRBV19; cdr3_aa: CASSPGTLTGELFF; cdr3_nt: TGTGCCAGTAGTCCCGGGACTCTCACCGGGGAGCTGTTTTTT
clone_size: many; d_call: -; j_call: TRBJ1-1; v_call: TRBV12-3/TRBV12-4; cdr3_aa: CASSRQGLQHSEAFF; cdr3_nt: TGTGCCAGCAGCCGACAAGGACTACAGCACTCTGAAGCTTTCTTT
clone_size: many; d_call: TRBD1; j_call: TRBJ1-5; v_call: TRBV12-3/TRBV12-4; cdr3_aa: CASSLVGGDSNQPQHF; cdr3_nt: TGTGCCAGCAGTTTAGTAGGGGGCGATAGCAATCAGCCCCAGCATTTT
clone_size: few; d_call: -; j_call: TRBJ1-1; v_call: TRBV3-1; cdr3_aa: CASSIRPEEAFF; cdr3_nt: TGTGCCAGCAGCATCCGCCCTGAAGAAGCTTTCTTT
clone_size: -; d_call: -; j_call: TRBJ2-2; v_call: TRBV4-1; cdr3_aa: CASSHQGTGELLF; cdr3_nt: TGCGCCAGCAGTCATCAGGGCACCGGGGAGCTGTTGTTT
clone_size: -; d_call: -; j_call: TRBJ1-1; v_call: TRBV18; cdr3_aa: CASSLDTWATEAFF; cdr3_nt: TGTGCCAGCTCCTTGGACACCTGGGCCACTGAAGCTTTCTTT
clone_size: few; d_call: -; j_call: TRBJ1-1; v_call: TRBV6-2/TRBV6-3; cdr3_aa: CASSYLATGRTEAFF; cdr3_nt: TGTGCCAGCAGTTACTTGGCTACGGGGAGAACTGAAGCCTTCTTT
clone_size: -; d_call: -; j_call: TRBJ1-2; v_call: TRBV29-1; cdr3_aa: CSVQINYGYTF; cdr3_nt: TGCAGCGTTCAGATTAACTATGGCTACACCTTC
clone_size: many; d_call: -; j_call: TRBJ1-5; v_call: TRBV28; cdr3_aa: CASSLFGQMNSNQPQHF; cdr3_nt: TGTGCCAGCAGTTTATTCGGACAAATGAATAGCAATCAGCCCCAGCATTTT
clone_size: -; d_call: TRBD1; j_call: TRBJ1-1; v_call: TRBV10-3; cdr3_aa: CAIGTGGTEAFF; cdr3_nt: TGTGCCATAGGGACAGGGGGAACTGAAGCTTTCTTT
clone_size: many; d_call: TRBD1; j_call: TRBJ2-2; v_call: TRBV6-5; cdr3_aa: CASSSISQGAGELFF; cdr3_nt: TGTGCCAGCAGTTCCATAAGTCAGGGGGCCGGGGAGCTGTTTTTT
clone_size: -; d_call: TRBD1; j_call: TRBJ2-7; v_call: TRBV11-1; cdr3_aa: CASSTGTAGTYEQYF; cdr3_nt: TGTGCCAGCAGCACGGGGACAGCAGGGACCTACGAGCAGTACTTC
clone_size: many; d_call: -; j_call: TRBJ1-5; v_call: TRBV28; cdr3_aa: CASSIRLGNQPQHF; cdr3_nt: TGTGCCAGCAGTATAAGGCTCGGCAATCAGCCCCAGCATTTT
clone_size: -; d_call: TRBD1; j_call: TRBJ2-7; v_call: TRBV6-1; cdr3_aa: CASSPRTGDLSYEQYF; cdr3_nt: TGTGCCAGCAGTCCACGGACAGGCGACCTTTCCTACGAGCAGTACTTC
clone_size: many; d_call: TRBD1; j_call: TRBJ1-1; v_call: TRBV4-2; cdr3_aa: CASSLGTGSRPNTEAFF; cdr3_nt: TGTGCCAGCAGCCTCGGGACAGGGAGTCGCCCGAACACTGAAGCTTTCTTT
clone_size: many; d_call: -; j_call: TRBJ2-7; v_call: TRBV12-3/TRBV12-4; cdr3_aa: CASSLQETYEQYF; cdr3_nt: TGTGCCAGCAGTTTACAGGAAACCTACGAGCAGTACTTC
clone_size: many; d_call: -; j_call: TRBJ2-2; v_call: TRBV12-3/TRBV12-4; cdr3_aa: CASSLKRAGELFF; cdr3_nt: TGTGCCAGCAGTTTAAAGCGGGCAGGGGAGCTGTTTTTT
clone_size: few; d_call: -; j_call: TRBJ2-7; v_call: TRBV20-1; cdr3_aa: CSATRDGGTKQYF; cdr3_nt: TGCAGTGCGACCCGGGATGGGGGTACGAAGCAGTACTTC
clone_size: -; d_call: -; j_call: TRBJ1-1; v_call: TRBV30; cdr3_aa: CAWSPGGVTEAFF; cdr3_nt: TGTGCCTGGAGTCCGGGGGGGGTAACTGAAGCTTTCTTT
clone_size: many; d_call: -; j_call: TRBJ2-5; v_call: TRBV5-1; cdr3_aa: CASSLGDRPVQETQYF; cdr3_nt: TGCGCCAGCAGCTTGGGAGATCGGCCGGTCCAAGAGACCCAGTACTTC
clone_size: many; d_call: -; j_call: TRBJ1-5; v_call: TRBV15; cdr3_aa: CATSRESATEHDQPQHF; cdr3_nt: TGTGCCACCAGCAGAGAATCCGCGACAGAACACGATCAGCCCCAGCATTTT
clone_size: many; d_call: -; j_call: TRBJ1-5; v_call: TRBV2; cdr3_aa: CASSEVWTESNQPQHF; cdr3_nt: TGTGCCAGCAGTGAAGTTTGGACAGAAAGCAATCAGCCCCAGCATTTT
clone_size: many; d_call: TRBD1; j_call: TRBJ1-5; v_call: TRBV19; cdr3_aa: CASSITGGGPPQHF; cdr3_nt: TGTGCCAGTAGTATTACAGGGGGAGGTCCGCCCCAGCATTTT
clone_size: many; d_call: TRBD1; j_call: TRBJ1-2; v_call: TRBV2; cdr3_aa: CANLGQGGGYTF; cdr3_nt: TGTGCCAACCTAGGACAGGGCGGTGGCTACACCTTC
clone_size: many; d_call: TRBD1; j_call: TRBJ1-5; v_call: TRBV6-2/TRBV6-3; cdr3_aa: CASSLQGELGNQPQHF; cdr3_nt: TGTGCCAGCAGCCTCCAGGGGGAACTCGGGAATCAGCCCCAGCATTTT
clone_size: many; d_call: -; j_call: TRBJ1-2; v_call: TRBV12-3/TRBV12-4; cdr3_aa: CATLRAGGYTF; cdr3_nt: TGTGCCACTTTGAGGGCCGGTGGCTACACCTTC
clone_size: many; d_call: -; j_call: TRBJ2-7; v_call: TRBV20-1; cdr3_aa: CSARARGAYEQYF; cdr3_nt: TGCAGTGCTCGGGCGCGCGGGGCCTACGAGCAGTACTTC
clone_size: many; d_call: -; j_call: TRBJ1-2; v_call: TRBV7-2; cdr3_aa: CASSLMPGLGYGYTF; cdr3_nt: TGTGCCAGCAGCTTAATGCCGGGGCTAGGCTATGGCTACACCTTC
clone_size: -; d_call: TRBD1; j_call: TRBJ1-5; v_call: TRBV6-2/TRBV6-3; cdr3_aa: CASTEDRVGQPQHF; cdr3_nt: TGTGCCAGCACCGAGGACAGGGTGGGCCAGCCCCAGCATTTT
clone_size: few; d_call: TRBD1; j_call: TRBJ2-7; v_call: TRBV9; cdr3_aa: CANSENRGQYEQYF; cdr3_nt: TGTGCCAATTCTGAGAACAGGGGGCAGTACGAGCAGTACTTC
clone_size: many; d_call: -; j_call: TRBJ1-1; v_call: TRBV10-3; cdr3_aa: CAISEVRARFGTEAFF; cdr3_nt: TGTGCCATCAGTGAAGTCAGGGCCAGATTTGGCACTGAAGCTTTCTTT
clone_size: -; d_call: -; j_call: TRBJ2-6; v_call: TRBV12-3/TRBV12-4; cdr3_aa: CASSLGSVSGANVLTF; cdr3_nt: TGTGCCAGCAGTTTGGGATCTGTCTCTGGGGCCAACGTCCTGACTTTC
clone_size: few; d_call: TRBD1; j_call: TRBJ1-5; v_call: TRBV5-1; cdr3_aa: CASRPWYVQGVVNQPQHF; cdr3_nt: TGCGCCAGCAGACCTTGGTACGTTCAGGGGGTGGTCAATCAGCCCCAGCATTTT
clone_size: many; d_call: -; j_call: TRBJ2-7; v_call: TRBV30; cdr3_aa: CAWSVTGTYEQYF; cdr3_nt: TGTGCCTGGAGTGTTACAGGGACCTACGAGCAGTACTTC
clone_size: once; d_call: -; j_call: TRBJ1-2; v_call: TRBV6-1; cdr3_aa: CASRDIRTDNYGYTF; cdr3_nt: TGTGCCAGCCGGGACATCCGAACAGATAACTATGGCTACACCTTC
clone_size: -; d_call: -; j_call: TRBJ2-5; v_call: TRBV2; cdr3_aa: CASSYGEETQYF; cdr3_nt: TGTGCCAGCAGTTACGGGGAAGAGACCCAGTACTTC
clone_size: -; d_call: -; j_call: TRBJ1-1; v_call: TRBV6-4; cdr3_aa: CASSDRRPALNTEAFF; cdr3_nt: TGTGCCAGCAGTGATCGACGCCCAGCTTTGAACACTGAAGCTTTCTTT
clone_size: few; d_call: -; j_call: TRBJ2-7; v_call: TRBV12-3/TRBV12-4; cdr3_aa: CASTLTGPDEQYF; cdr3_nt: TGTGCCAGCACCTTAACAGGGCCCGACGAGCAGTACTTC
clone_size: -; d_call: -; j_call: TRBJ1-2; v_call: TRBV6-2/TRBV6-3; cdr3_aa: CASSYGGSYTF; cdr3_nt: TGTGCCAGCAGTTACGGGGGAAGCTACACCTTC
clone_size: many; d_call: -; j_call: TRBJ1-1; v_call: TRBV6-1; cdr3_aa: CASSPGTIFREAFF; cdr3_nt: TGTGCCAGCAGTCCCGGGACTATTTTTCGTGAAGCTTTCTTT
clone_size: many; d_call: TRBD1; j_call: TRBJ2-5; v_call: TRBV12-3/TRBV12-4; cdr3_aa: CASSTDRELKTQYF; cdr3_nt: TGTGCCAGCAGTACCGACAGGGAACTGAAGACCCAGTACTTC
clone_size: many; d_call: -; j_call: TRBJ2-7; v_call: TRBV15; cdr3_aa: CATSKRAIGSSYEQYF; cdr3_nt: TGTGCCACCAGCAAAAGGGCCATAGGGAGCTCCTACGAGCAGTACTTC
clone_size: many; d_call: -; j_call: TRBJ2-7; v_call: TRBV13; cdr3_aa: CASRQGSNEQYF; cdr3_nt: TGTGCCAGCAGACAGGGTTCGAACGAGCAGTACTTC
clone_size: -; d_call: -; j_call: TRBJ2-3; v_call: TRBV6-1; cdr3_aa: CASSRQGTLGVGTQYF; cdr3_nt: TGTGCCAGCAGTCGCCAGGGGACTCTGGGAGTAGGTACGCAGTATTTT
clone_size: many; d_call: -; j_call: TRBJ1-1; v_call: TRBV2; cdr3_aa: CASREGAIEAFF; cdr3_nt: TGTGCCAGCCGGGAAGGGGCAATAGAAGCTTTCTTT
clone_size: many; d_call: -; j_call: TRBJ1-2; v_call: TRBV3-1; cdr3_aa: CASSQPQGYGYTF; cdr3_nt: TGTGCCAGCAGCCAACCACAGGGCTATGGCTACACCTTC
clone_size: -; d_call: TRBD1; j_call: TRBJ1-1; v_call: TRBV9; cdr3_aa: CASSTRQGAGEAFF; cdr3_nt: TGTGCCAGCAGCACCCGACAGGGGGCTGGTGAAGCTTTCTTT